The 12 T cell receptor beta chains listed next were all sequenced from one sample in a study of CD8+ T cells in alopecia areata. As the sequencing template, cDNA was produced by extracting RNA and reverse transcribing it. Assay: immunoSEQ multiplex PCR; the TCRdb copy retains only in-frame clones and omits some. The table records some 170,000 clones, less than 75% of them present only once. Treatment of the sample: oral pan-JAK inhibitor, 5-10 mg twice daily. The sequenced sample was CD4+ T cells sorted from blood, obtained at week 56, from a patient treated with tofacitinib. The receptors were sampled from a human donor with alopecia areata.

The CDR3 is CASSYMDRREAFF. For the CDR3, the DNA is TGTGCCAGCAGTTACATGGACAGGCGTGAAGCTTTCTTT. The chain couples TRBV6-5 to TRBJ1-1; 7 bases are a match to TRBD1. The CDR3 has 13 amino acids. CDR1 and CDR2 (germline): MNHEY, SVGAGI. Trimming took 2 bases from V and 7 from J; bases not matched to a gene: 4.

This clone has more than one count but fewer than ten. CDR3 nucleotides: TGTGCCATCAGTGCCGGGGATGAGCAGTTCTTC. This gives the protein CAISAGDEQFF. V is TRBV10-3 and J is TRBJ2-1; D possibly corresponds to TRBD2 (5 bases). Trimming shortened V by 4 bases and J by 8 bases, and 6 bases separated the two germline ends. Germline V gene lookup returns CDR1 ENHRY and CDR2 SYGVKD. The CDR3 covers 11 residues.

The chain couples TRBV4-1 to TRBJ2-5; D might be TRBD1 (6 bases). V lost 1 base and J 0 bases, leaving 12 bases between the germline ends. The CDR3 totals 16 residues. In germline, CDR1 is MGHRA, CDR2 YSYEKL. The CDR3: CASSQVKGTYQETQYF. The CDR3 DNA reads as TGCGCCAGCAGCCAAGTCAAAGGGACATACCAAGAGACCCAGTACTTC.

This clone has just one count. The chain is built from TRBV9 and TRBJ2-1; weak D call: TRBD2 (6 bases). With 0 bases removed from V and 5 bases from J, the gap between germline ends came to 9 bases. CDR3 length: 14 amino acids. Germline values: CDR1 SGDLS, CDR2 YYNGEE. The DNA for the CDR3 is TGTGCCAGCAGCGTAGCTACGGGGGACAATGAGCAGTTCTTC. This sequence encodes CASSVATGDNEQFF.

This clone was detected a few times. The chain joins TRBV6-1 to TRBJ1-4, with TRBD1 identical over 8 bases. This CDR3 contains 14 residues. CDR1 and CDR2 from the germline V gene are MNHNS and SASEGT. Trimming cost V 3 bases and J 5 bases; bases outside gene matches: 2. CDR3 in DNA: TGTGCCAGCAGTGAGACAGGGGTGAATGAAAAACTGTTTTTT. This translates into CASSETGVNEKLFF.

The rearrangement links TRBV2 to TRBJ1-6; no clear D gene. The CDR3 is made up of 11 amino acids. Germline loops: CDR1 SNHLY, CDR2 FYNNEI. Deletions cut 2 bases from V and 7 bases from J, with 0 bases between. The CDR3 spells CASSENSPLHF. The CDR3 DNA reads as TGTGCCAGCAGTGAAAATTCACCCCTCCACTTT.

This sequence joins TRBV30 and TRBJ1-6, with a possible D match to TRBD1 (6 bases). Trimming took off 4 bases at V and 7 bases at J, with 17 bases between the two ends. The germline CDR1 and CDR2 sequences are GTSNPN and SVGIG (reference sequence). The CDR3 totals 15 residues. The DNA of the CDR3 is TGTGCCTGGACTTCCCTTCAGGGGTCAAATTCACCCCTCCACTTT. Translating gives CAWTSLQGSNSPLHF.

In DNA, the CDR3 is TGTGCCAGCAGTACCGCTCCGGGCAAAACTAGGGAGCTGTTTTTT. This encodes CASSTAPGKTRELFF. The chain links TRBV6-5 to TRBJ2-2; D unclear. The CDR3 is 15 amino acids. Germline assignment: CDR1 MNHEY and CDR2 SVGAGI. Trimming left V 5 bases short and J 9 bases short, with 19 bases between.

This clone was detected a few times. V usage is TRBV11-2 and J usage is TRBJ2-3; 12 bases are a match to TRBD1. The CDR3 consists of 16 residues. J lost 2 bases, V lost 5 bases, and 5 bases had no gene match. Germline V gene sequence: CDR1 SGHAT, CDR2 FQNNGV. The CDR3 nucleotides are TGTGCCAGCAGCCCCTCGGGACAGGGGGCCACAGATACGCAGTATTTT. This encodes CASSPSGQGATDTQYF.

The chain carries TRBV18 and TRBJ2-1, with 7 bases identical to TRBD2. V shed 2 bases, J shed 5 bases, and the junction held 3 bases outside the gene matches. The CDR3 contains 14 residues. From germline, CDR1 is KGHSH and CDR2 LQKENI. The DNA for the CDR3 is TGTGCCAGCTCACCAGGACTAGGTAACAATGAGCAGTTCTTC. Translating gives CASSPGLGNNEQFF.

The rearrangement links TRBV29-1 to TRBJ1-1; 10 nucleotides align to TRBD1. This CDR3 spans 16 amino acids. CDR1 is SQVTM and CDR2 is ANQGSEA in the germline V gene. Losses at the gene ends were 2 bases for V and 0 bases for J; bases not matched to a gene: 6. The CDR3 DNA reads as TGCAGCGTTGAAACGGGACAGGGGCCCATGAACACTGAAGCTTTCTTT. Translating gives CSVETGQGPMNTEAFF. Looking up the rest from reference TRBV29-1 and TRBJ1-1 gives the full variable domain: SAVISQKPSRDICQRGTSLTIQCQVDSQVTMMFWYRQQPGQSLTLIATANQGSEATYESGFVIDKFPISRPNLTFSTLTVSNMSPEDSSIYLCSVETGQGPMNTEAFFGQGTRLTVV.

V and J are TRBV6-1 and TRBJ2-4; 8 bases are a match to TRBD1. The CDR3 contains 14 residues. In germline, CDR1 is MNHNS, CDR2 SASEGT. V was clipped by 5 bases and J by 9 bases; unmatched bases: 9. The CDR3 sequence is CASSYGQGASIQYF. Here the CDR3 DNA reads TGTGCCAGCAGTTATGGGCAGGGGGCGAGCATTCAGTACTTC.